The rows below give T cell receptor beta chains drawn from one sample of a study of blood T cell repertoires in COVID-19. Clones were sequenced by immunoSEQ multiplex PCR, and TCRdb holds only the in-frame ones, with some missing. The sample lists fewer than 250,000 clones; 90% were seen once. The sequencing input was PBMCs or T cells enriched from blood (not recorded which). These receptors came from a man in his fifties who had been exposed to COVID-19. The CDR3 runs from the conserved cysteine through the conserved F or W. A D gene is named only where the DNA matches it firmly. For some rows the clone size is stated as once, few or many, or as a class when expanded; others skip it.

length,V,size,D,J,DNA,CDR3
17,TRBV27,NA,NA,TRBJ2-6,TGTGCCAGCAGTTTAATACAGTCATACTCTGGGGCCAACGTCCTGACTTTC,CASSLIQSYSGANVLTF
18,TRBV28,NA,TRBD1,TRBJ1-2,TGTGCCAGCAGTTCCACCCTCCTTTTTAGACAGGGGGAGCATGGCTACACCTTC,CASSSTLLFRQGEHGYTF
17,TRBV21-1,NA,NA,TRBJ1-2,TGTGCCAGCAGCAAAGGAGAAAAAGGGGGCAACGCCTATGGCTACACCTTC,CASSKGEKGGNAYGYTF
15,TRBV4-1,NA,NA,TRBJ2-1,TGCGCCAGCAGCCATGACGGACAAATCACAAATGAGCAGTTCTTC,CASSHDGQITNEQFF
12,TRBV10-3,NA,TRBD1,TRBJ1-1,TGTGCCATCTCAGGGGGCTCCGCTGAAGCTTTCTTT,CAISGGSAEAFF
14,TRBV5-1,NA,TRBD1,TRBJ1-4,TGCGCCAGCAGCCCCAGGGGGTCTGAAGAAAAACTGTTTTTT,CASSPRGSEEKLFF
15,TRBV28,NA,TRBD1,TRBJ2-2,TGTGCCAGCAGTTATAGCCAGGGGGTCGTCGGGGAGCTGTTTTTT,CASSYSQGVVGELFF
14,TRBV5-1,once,TRBD1,TRBJ1-6,TGCGCCAGCAGCCCGGGACAGGGGAATTCACCCCTCCACTTT,CASSPGQGNSPLHF
16,TRBV18,NA,NA,TRBJ2-1,TGTGCCAGCTCACAAGCGGACGACTGGTATCACAATGAGCAGTTCTTC,CASSQADDWYHNEQFF
13,TRBV5-1,few,NA,TRBJ1-1,TGCGCCAGCAGCTGGGGAGGGGACACTGAAGCTTTCTTT,CASSWGGDTEAFF